The rows below give T cell receptor beta chains drawn from one sample of a study of glioma-infiltrating T cells. Using its own MiXCR run on the multiplex PCR reads, TCRdb lists one record per CDR3 protein. Of approximately 100,000 distinct CDR3 sequences listed, 25% to 30% were seen once; the top ten hold roughly 46%. The sequenced sample consisted of glioma tissue, nonneoplastic brain tissue, or PBMCs (not recorded which). These receptor sequences come from a human donor with low-grade glioma or glioblastoma, undergoing nonglioma brain surgery, or in good health (not recorded which). Each CDR3 is given without its conserved first and last residue.

J: TRBJ1-1
length: 18
V: TRBV6-1
CDR3: ASEKGGGTLGTHVKTEAF

J: TRBJ1-3
length: 12
V: TRBV19
CDR3: ASAKLDSGNTIY

J: TRBJ2-7
length: 13
V: TRBV2
CDR3: ASRRESRDYYEQY

J: TRBJ2-3
length: 15
V: TRBV29-1
CDR3: SVDSSGQFGEIGTQY

J: TRBJ2-1
length: 13
V: TRBV28
CDR3: ASLPTLTSYNEQF

J: TRBJ2-1
length: 13
V: TRBV18
CDR3: ASSPLAGGENEQF

J: TRBJ2-1
length: 12
V: TRBV6-1
CDR3: ASTPARQNNEQF

J: TRBJ1-1
length: 12
V: TRBV3-1
CDR3: ASSQGTVNTEAF

J: TRBJ1-1
length: 13
V: TRBV18
CDR3: ASSPKDRQNTEAF

J: TRBJ1-2
length: 10
V: TRBV20-1
CDR3: SARPGDINYT

J: TRBJ1-1
length: 11
V: TRBV25-1
CDR3: ASSASASTEAF

J: TRBJ1-5
length: 12
V: TRBV12-3/TRBV12-4
CDR3: ATLPQETSGAQH

J: TRBJ2-7
length: 11
V: TRBV7-9
CDR3: ASSLAGLEKQY

J: TRBJ2-2
length: 13
V: TRBV6-2/TRBV6-3
CDR3: ASSSEGHSTGELF

J: TRBJ1-1
length: 13
V: TRBV19
CDR3: ASRRTDTVNTEAF

J: TRBJ1-5
length: 10
V: TRBV12-3/TRBV12-4
CDR3: ASSRVVQPQH

J: TRBJ2-5
length: 9
V: TRBV10-3
CDR3: AISSRETQY

J: TRBJ2-3
length: 13
V: TRBV9
CDR3: ASSVVSGAADTQY

J: TRBJ2-6
length: 11
V: TRBV6-1
CDR3: ATSSGGANVLT

J: TRBJ1-3
length: 15
V: TRBV7-9
CDR3: ASSLRSRRGIGNTIY

J: TRBJ1-5
length: 12
V: TRBV6-1
CDR3: ASSPRNGNQPQH

J: TRBJ1-1
length: 10
V: TRBV20-1
CDR3: SASTGFVGAF

J: TRBJ2-3
length: 12
V: TRBV7-2
CDR3: ASSLYLQADTQY

J: TRBJ1-5
length: 15
V: TRBV28
CDR3: ASIGIKRDRKNQPQH

J: TRBJ1-3
length: 14
V: TRBV12-3/TRBV12-4
CDR3: ASSLRVWGSGNTIY

J: TRBJ2-5
length: 12
V: TRBV15
CDR3: ATSRDASKETQY

J: TRBJ1-4
length: 13
V: TRBV7-2
CDR3: ASSQRTGENEKLF

J: TRBJ1-2
length: 10
V: TRBV7-2
CDR3: ASSFPGNGYT

J: TRBJ1-1
length: 9
V: TRBV5-4
CDR3: ASSLGGKAF

J: TRBJ2-5
length: 9
V: TRBV20-1
CDR3: SALGSVTQY

J: TRBJ2-1
length: 14
V: TRBV6-1
CDR3: ASRPGGDSPHDEQF

J: TRBJ2-5
length: 13
V: TRBV11-1
CDR3: ASSQLGQSQETQY

J: TRBJ2-7
length: 7
V: TRBV7-4
CDR3: ASTYEQY

J: TRBJ2-3
length: 15
V: TRBV3-1
CDR3: ASSRSGLAGRRDTQY

J: TRBJ2-5
length: 12
V: TRBV4-1
CDR3: DSSLGTYQENQY

J: TRBJ2-3
length: 12
V: TRBV5-5
CDR3: ASSPGQGTDTKY

J: TRBJ2-1
length: 16
V: TRBV6-1
CDR3: ASSGIAVGPRAYNEQF

J: TRBJ2-5
length: 13
V: TRBV7-2
CDR3: ASTLNTLASETQY

J: TRBJ2-2
length: 15
V: TRBV12-3/TRBV12-4
CDR3: ASSPYLAGVYTGELF

J: TRBJ1-1
length: 11
V: TRBV7-3
CDR3: ASSLTPNTEAF

J: TRBJ2-7
length: 11
V: TRBV30
CDR3: AWSTGTGYEQY

J: TRBJ2-2
length: 13
V: TRBV3-1
CDR3: ASSIAGTGTGELF

J: TRBJ1-2
length: 11
V: TRBV12-3/TRBV12-4
CDR3: ASSLSARDGYT

J: TRBJ1-5
length: 11
V: TRBV2
CDR3: ASRVGSNQPQH

J: TRBJ2-7
length: 14
V: TRBV5-1
CDR3: ASSPRPPGQDYEQY

J: TRBJ2-7
length: 12
V: TRBV5-6
CDR3: ASTLGQGGYEQY

J: TRBJ2-1
length: 12
V: TRBV7-6
CDR3: ASSPERGGHEQF